One and the same sample provided the 19 T cell receptor beta chains below, sequenced in a study of cytomegalovirus exposure and HLA in healthy donors. Both 60 Vbeta primers and 13 Jbeta primers went into the PCR. TCRdb's copy holds only in-frame clones and misses some; the assay was immunoSEQ multiplex PCR. The sample includes about 110,000 clones, about four fifths of them seen just once. Sequenced: PBMCs. These receptors were collected from a man younger than 40 in good health and CMV-seropositive.

This chain joins TRBV30 and TRBJ2-3; TRBD2 agrees at 9 bases. The CDR3 consists of 13 residues. After removal of 2 bases from V and 6 bases from J, the junction contained 3 bases not matched to a gene. Germline CDR1 is GTSNPN and CDR2 is SVGIG (reference sequence). The CDR3, as DNA: TGTGCCTGGAGTCTAGCGGGGATGGATACGCAGTATTTT. Residues: CAWSLAGMDTQYF.

The chain combines TRBV2 with TRBJ2-4, with 15 bases fitting TRBD2. Germline assignment: CDR1 SNHLY and CDR2 FYNNEI. V shed 0 bases and J 7 bases; nucleotides not matched to a gene: 13. There are 20 residues in the CDR3. The CDR3 nucleotides are TGTGCCAGCAGTGAAGCGTCCCAAACTGGACTAGCGGGGGGGGTTAACATTCAGTACTTC. It yields the protein CASSEASQTGLAGGVNIQYF.

The genes are TRBV7-2 and TRBJ2-7; possibly TRBD2 for D (5 bases). Trimming took 2 bases from V and 0 from J, leaving 8 bases between them. This CDR3 has 14 amino acids. Germline V lookup: CDR1 SGHTA, CDR2 FQGNSA. This chain's CDR3 is CASSLRGFSYEQYF. The CDR3 nucleotides are TGTGCCAGCAGCTTAAGAGGGTTCTCCTACGAGCAGTACTTC.

The chain uses TRBV7-6 and TRBJ1-1, with 9 nucleotides matching TRBD1. Germline trimming cut 4 bases from V and 6 bases from J; bases unmatched to any gene: 6. Per germline, CDR1 SGHVS and CDR2 FNYEAQ. This CDR3 has 14 amino acids. The CDR3 protein is CASSSQGAGAEAFF. The CDR3 DNA is TGTGCCAGCAGCTCACAGGGGGCTGGTGCTGAAGCTTTCTTT.

Only a few counts were recorded for this clone. V usage is TRBV6-6 and J usage is TRBJ1-6; tentative D call: TRBD1 (6 bases). V lost 8 bases and J 7 bases, leaving 12 bases between the germline ends. Germline V gene sequence: CDR1 MNHNY, CDR2 SVGAGI (reference sequence). There are 13 residues in the CDR3. The CDR3 DNA reads TGTGCCAGCCGGGACACCGACAATTCACCCCTCCACTTT. It translates to CASRDTDNSPLHF.

This clone has more than one count but fewer than ten. The CDR3 protein is CASSRERGSQETQYF. As DNA, the CDR3 is TGCGCCAGCAGCAGGGAACGGGGGTCTCAAGAGACCCAGTACTTC. The chain is built from TRBV4-3 and TRBJ2-5; TRBD2 is a possible D gene (6 bases). The CDR3 has 15 residues. The germline V gene has CDR1 LGHNA and CDR2 YSLEER. Trimming removed 5 bases at V and 2 bases at J, with 15 bases between.

This chain joins TRBV28 and TRBJ2-5; 8 positions agree with TRBD1. Germline trimming cut 5 bases from V and 5 bases from J; bases unmatched to any gene: 10. The CDR3 runs to 15 residues. Germline loops: CDR1 MDHEN, CDR2 SYDVKM. The CDR3 DNA sequence: TGTGCCAGCAGTGACGGGACAGGTCATCGGGAGACCCAGTACTTC. Translation: CASSDGTGHRETQYF.

The gene calls are TRBV6-1 and TRBJ2-1, with TRBD1 as a possible D gene (5 bases). Germline CDR1 is MNHNS and CDR2 is SASEGT. Trimming took 2 bases from V and 1 from J, leaving 9 bases between them. The CDR3 spans 15 residues. CDR3 residues: CASSESGQSYNEQFF. CDR3 coding DNA: TGTGCCAGCAGTGAATCAGGGCAATCCTACAATGAGCAGTTCTTC.

CDR3 in DNA: TGTGCCCCCTCCCGCCAGGGGGATTCCTCCTACAATGAGCAGTTCTTC. It yields the protein CAPSRQGDSSYNEQFF. The rearrangement links TRBV5-8 to TRBJ2-1; TRBD1 matches at 7 bases. The CDR3 is made up of 16 amino acids. The germline V gene has CDR1 SGHTS and CDR2 YDEGEE. Trimming took 10 bases from V and 0 from J; bases not matched to a gene: 13.

This chain joins TRBV27 and TRBJ2-1; 7 nucleotides match TRBD1. Germline V CDR1 and CDR2: MNHEY, SMNVEV (reference sequence). This CDR3 is built from 14 residues. After removal of 5 bases from V and 8 bases from J, the junction contained 9 bases not matched to a gene. CDR3 residues: CASSLSTGFHEQFF. The CDR3 DNA reads as TGTGCCAGCAGTCTCTCGACAGGGTTTCATGAGCAGTTCTTC.

The chain joins TRBV6-1 to TRBJ1-1; 8 bases are a match to TRBD1. CDR1 is MNHNS, CDR2 SASEGT, per germline. With 6 bases clipped from V and 6 bases from J, the junction kept 3 bases outside the gene matches. The CDR3 is 12 amino acids. As DNA, the CDR3 is TGTGCCAGCAGCAAACAGGGGGCTGAAGCTTTCTTT. Its translation: CASSKQGAEAFF.

The V call is TRBV7-9, the J call TRBJ2-5; a possible D gene is TRBD1 (5 bases). Germline V lookup: CDR1 SEHNR, CDR2 FQNEAQ (reference sequence). Trimming pared 2 bases from V and 2 bases from J, leaving 15 bases between. The CDR3 sequence is 16 residues long. In DNA form, the CDR3 reads TGTGCCAGCAGCTTATACTATGGGCAGGGACAAGAGACCCAGTACTTC. Translating it yields CASSLYYGQGQETQYF.

This rearrangement joins TRBV9 to TRBJ2-1; weak D call: TRBD1 (5 bases). From germline, CDR1 is SGDLS and CDR2 YYNGEE. This CDR3 spans 16 amino acids. The ends were cut back, 0 bases at V and 9 bases at J, with 19 bases in the middle. The CDR3, as DNA: TGTGCCAGCAGCGTAGCCCCAGGGCCCCGTAATAGTGAGCAGTTCTTC. The encoded protein is CASSVAPGPRNSEQFF. The full variable domain, with the rest looked up from reference TRBV9 and TRBJ2-1, is DSGVTQTPKHLITATGQRVTLRCSPRSGDLSVYWYQQSLDQGLQFLIQYYNGEERAKGNILERFSAQQFPDLHSELNLSSLELGDSALYFCASSVAPGPRNSEQFFGPGTRLTVL.

The chain couples TRBV19 to TRBJ2-7; D is perhaps TRBD1 (7 bases). This CDR3 has 16 residues. CDR1 and CDR2 (germline): LNHDA, SQIVND (reference sequence). Trimming cost V 5 bases and J 0 bases, with 17 bases left between them. CDR3 sequence: CASSGHRGGSSYEQYF. CDR3 DNA: TGTGCCAGTAGTGGTCACAGGGGAGGTTCCTCCTACGAGCAGTACTTC.

The chain joins TRBV27 to TRBJ2-2, with TRBD2 identical over 9 bases. V lost 0 bases and J lost 3; bases outside the gene matches: 8. This CDR3 is 18 amino acids long. CDR1 MNHEY and CDR2 SMNVEV come from the germline V gene (reference sequence). The CDR3 is CASSLSPPLAGYTGELFF. The CDR3 DNA follows: TGTGCCAGCAGTTTATCCCCGCCCCTAGCGGGATACACCGGGGAGCTGTTTTTT.

The chain employs TRBV30 and TRBJ2-7; a weak D match, TRBD2 (5 bases). The V end was cut by 0 bases, the J end by 7 bases, with 7 bases between. CDR1 and CDR2 (germline): GTSNPN, SVGIG (reference sequence). The CDR3 totals 11 residues. CDR3 nucleotides: TGTGCCTGGAGTGTAGGAGGAGAGCAGTACTTC. Translated, it gives CAWSVGGEQYF.

This clone has just a few counts. The chain links TRBV4-3 to TRBJ2-3, with D possibly being TRBD2 (5 bases). There are 14 residues in the CDR3. The ends were cut back, 0 bases at V and 6 bases at J, with 10 bases in the middle. Germline values: CDR1 LGHNA, CDR2 YSLEER. CDR3 sequence: CASSQDRRRDTQYF. CDR3 in DNA: TGCGCCAGCAGCCAAGATCGGCGGAGGGATACGCAGTATTTT.

V gene TRBV29-1 combines with J gene TRBJ2-3, with D possibly matching TRBD2 (7 bases). The V gene lost 4 bases and the J gene lost 2 bases, with 16 bases spanning the gap. The CDR3 loop spans 15 amino acids. In germline, CDR1 is SQVTM, CDR2 ANQGSEA. In DNA, the CDR3 is TGCAGCGTTGTATCCGCGGGGGCCCTCACAGATACGCAGTATTTT. Encoded protein: CSVVSAGALTDTQYF.

The chain employs TRBV14 and TRBJ2-1; 7 bases line up with TRBD1. Germline V lookup: CDR1 SGHDN, CDR2 FVKESK. V trimming: 4 bases; J trimming: 7 bases; junction bases outside the gene matches: 7. The CDR3 has 14 amino acids. Here the CDR3 reads CASSRDRAGNEQFF. The CDR3 DNA sequence: TGTGCCAGCAGCCGAGACAGGGCCGGTAATGAGCAGTTCTTC.